These T cell receptor beta chains were read from a single sample in a study of CD8 T cells in ankylosing spondylitis. TCRdb re-called the 5' RACE reads with MiXCR, one entry per CDR3 protein. The table shows approximately 300,000 distinct CDR3 sequences, with less than 10% occurring only once. The sequenced material came from blood, either unsorted or a sorted T cell fraction (not recorded which). Source of these receptors: a male donor with ankylosing spondylitis. Both conserved end residues are part of each CDR3. D genes are given only for firm matches. Not all rows give a size; the values are once, few, many and, for expanded clones, a class.

V gene	clone size	D gene	J gene	CDR3 protein	CDR3 DNA
TRBV28	-	-	TRBJ1-2	CASGLLRGRSGYTF	TGTGCCAGCGGGTTATTGAGGGGGAGATCGGGCTACACCTTC
TRBV5-1	many	TRBD2	TRBJ2-1	CASTILAGESNEQFF	TGCGCCAGCACCATACTAGCGGGAGAAAGCAATGAGCAGTTCTTC
TRBV7-2	few	TRBD2	TRBJ2-5	CASSLAGGPGETQYF	TGTGCCAGCAGCTTAGCGGGAGGGCCGGGGGAGACCCAGTACTTC
TRBV4-2	many	TRBD1	TRBJ1-1	CASSQRVGQEDTEAFF	TGTGCCAGCAGCCAACGAGTAGGACAGGAGGACACTGAAGCTTTCTTT
TRBV3-1	-	-	TRBJ2-1	CASSQEYQAGNNEQFF	TGTGCCAGCAGCCAAGAGTATCAAGCGGGTAACAATGAGCAGTTCTTC
TRBV7-2	many	TRBD1	TRBJ2-7	CASSSGTGYYEQYF	TGTGCCAGCAGCTCCGGGACAGGGTACTACGAGCAGTACTTC
TRBV11-3	many	-	TRBJ2-1	CASSLGGQAPLGDEQFF	TGTGCCAGCAGCTTAGGAGGTCAGGCCCCCCTAGGCGATGAGCAGTTCTTC
TRBV29-1	-	-	TRBJ1-1	CSVVVGMNTEAFF	TGCAGCGTTGTGGTAGGGATGAACACTGAAGCTTTCTTT
TRBV10-3	many	TRBD1	TRBJ2-7	CAISKTAGTGSSYEQYF	TGTGCCATCAGTAAGACCGCCGGGACAGGGAGCTCCTACGAGCAGTACTTC
TRBV6-5	-	-	TRBJ2-7	CASSWDSPREQYF	TGTGCCAGCAGTTGGGACTCACCAAGAGAGCAGTACTTC